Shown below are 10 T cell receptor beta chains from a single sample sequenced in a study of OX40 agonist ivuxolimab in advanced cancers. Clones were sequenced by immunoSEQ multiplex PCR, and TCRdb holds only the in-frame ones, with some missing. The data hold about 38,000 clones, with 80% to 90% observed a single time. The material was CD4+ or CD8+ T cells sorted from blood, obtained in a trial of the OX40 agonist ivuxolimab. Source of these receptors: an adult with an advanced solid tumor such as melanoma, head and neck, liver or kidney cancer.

CDR3: CASRPPGTGDNQPQHF. The CDR3 bases are TGTGCCAGCAGACCCCCCGGGACAGGGGACAATCAGCCCCAGCATTTT. The chain uses TRBV27 and TRBJ1-5; 10 bases align to TRBD1. CDR1 is MNHEY and CDR2 is SMNVEV in the germline V gene (reference sequence). The CDR3 has 16 amino acids. With V trimmed by 6 bases and J by 3 bases, 8 bases remained unmatched.

The CDR3 here is CASSQRDEGLNYGYTF. The CDR3 nucleotides are TGCGCCAGCAGCCAAAGGGACGAGGGGCTGAACTATGGCTACACCTTC. The chain has TRBV4-3 and TRBJ1-2; tentative D call: TRBD1 (5 bases). The CDR3 consists of 16 residues. CDR1 and CDR2 from the germline V gene are LGHNA and YSLEER. V dropped 2 bases and J dropped 2 bases, with 15 bases sitting between them.

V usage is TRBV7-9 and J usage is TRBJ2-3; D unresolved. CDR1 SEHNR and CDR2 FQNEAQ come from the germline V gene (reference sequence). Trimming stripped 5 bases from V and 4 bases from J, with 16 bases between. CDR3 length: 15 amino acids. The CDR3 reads CASSKNGGNPDTQYF. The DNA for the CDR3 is TGTGCCAGCAGCAAAAATGGTGGGAACCCAGATACGCAGTATTTT.

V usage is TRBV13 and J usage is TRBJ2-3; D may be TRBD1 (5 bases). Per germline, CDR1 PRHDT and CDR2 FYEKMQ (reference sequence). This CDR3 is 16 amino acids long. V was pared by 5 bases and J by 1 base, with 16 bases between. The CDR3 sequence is CASSRLGVTGTDTQYF. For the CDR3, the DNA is TGTGCCAGCAGCCGCCTAGGGGTAACGGGCACAGATACGCAGTATTTT.

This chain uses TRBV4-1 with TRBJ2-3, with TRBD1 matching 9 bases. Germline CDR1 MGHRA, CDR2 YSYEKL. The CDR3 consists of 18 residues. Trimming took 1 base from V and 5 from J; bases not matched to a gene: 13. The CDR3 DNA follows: TGCGCCAGCAGCCAAGTAGCCGGGACAGGGAATTTAGTAGATACGCAGTATTTT. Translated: CASSQVAGTGNLVDTQYF.

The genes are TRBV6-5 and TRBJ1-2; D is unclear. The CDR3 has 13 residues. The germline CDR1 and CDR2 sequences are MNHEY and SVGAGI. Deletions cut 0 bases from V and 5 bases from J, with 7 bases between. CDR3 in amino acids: CASSYSPGYGYTF. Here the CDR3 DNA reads TGTGCCAGCAGTTACTCACCCGGGTATGGCTACACCTTC.

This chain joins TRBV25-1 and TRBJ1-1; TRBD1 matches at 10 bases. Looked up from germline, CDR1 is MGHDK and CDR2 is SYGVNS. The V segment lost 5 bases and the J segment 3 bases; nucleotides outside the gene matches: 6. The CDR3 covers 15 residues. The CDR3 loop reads CASSTSGTGDTEAFF. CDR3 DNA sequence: TGTGCCAGCAGTACGTCCGGGACAGGGGACACTGAAGCTTTCTTT.

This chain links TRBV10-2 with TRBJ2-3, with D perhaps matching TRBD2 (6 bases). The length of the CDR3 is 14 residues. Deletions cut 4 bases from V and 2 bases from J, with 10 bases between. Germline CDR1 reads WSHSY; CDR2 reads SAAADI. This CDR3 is CASSVRDFTDTQYF. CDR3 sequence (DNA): TGCGCCAGCAGTGTCCGGGACTTCACAGATACGCAGTATTTT.

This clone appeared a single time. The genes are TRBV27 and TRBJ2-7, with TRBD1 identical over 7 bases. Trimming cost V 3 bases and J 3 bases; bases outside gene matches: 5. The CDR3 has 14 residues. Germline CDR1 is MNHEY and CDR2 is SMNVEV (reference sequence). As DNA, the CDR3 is TGTGCCAGCAGTTTCAAGGGACAGCACTACGAGCAGTACTTC. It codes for CASSFKGQHYEQYF.

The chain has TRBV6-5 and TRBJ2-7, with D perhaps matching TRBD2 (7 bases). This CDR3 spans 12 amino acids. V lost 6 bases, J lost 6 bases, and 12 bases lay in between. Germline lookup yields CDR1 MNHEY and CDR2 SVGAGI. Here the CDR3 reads CASRGGAGEQYF. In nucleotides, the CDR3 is TGTGCCAGCAGGGGGGGGGCGGGCGAGCAGTACTTC.